The TCR beta chain described here comes from a study of blood T cell repertoires in COVID-19. About the study: Some COVID-19 samples were acute and others convalescent; all came from the United States, Italy and Spain. The cDNA or gDNA used as material had been derived from T cells, B-cell-depleted T cells, or PBMCs.

Assay: immunoSEQ multiplex PCR; the TCRdb copy retains only in-frame clones and omits some. Altogether 53,000 or so clones are present, 90% being singletons, with the ten largest covering approximately 6.2%. Unmatched junction bases numbered 6, after V lost 5 bases and J lost 4 bases. There are 14 residues in the CDR3. Germline V CDR1 and CDR2: KGHSH, LQKENI. The V call is TRBV18, the J call TRBJ1-2; 8 bases fit TRBD1. This TCR derives from a man aged 35 to 55 with acute or convalescent COVID-19. Source material: peripheral blood. The chain's CDR3 is CASSSTTGVYGYTF. CDR3 coding DNA: TGTGCCAGCTCATCGACGACAGGGGTCTATGGCTACACCTTC.